This T cell receptor (beta chain) was profiled in a study of CD8+ T cells in alopecia areata. Across the whole study: The drug, oral tofacitinib, was given to treated patients at 5 to 10 mg twice daily. General study results and limits: For patients receiving tofacitinib, scalp clonality and expanded CD8+ clones among the top 100 significantly decreased. Relative to normal scalp, lesional scalp, especially alopecia totalis/universalis, showed higher clonality. In scalp samples, resident alphabeta T cells of normal skin are also sequenced.

V lost 11 bases and J lost 3, with 19 bases in between. Germline CDR1 SGHAT, CDR2 FQNNGV. The CDR3 sequence is 14 residues long. As concerns this clone: Its antigen is not known.

Treatment here: oral pan-JAK inhibitor, 5-10 mg twice daily. The sequencing template was cDNA reverse transcribed from extracted RNA. The table came from immunoSEQ multiplex PCR; TCRdb's copy has only in-frame clones and leaves some out. The table includes roughly 70,000 clones, approximately 29% detected once. The chain recombines TRBV11-2 with TRBJ1-2, with unresolved D. Here the sequenced sample was CD8+ T cells sorted from blood, taken at week 4, from a patient treated with tofacitinib. This clonotype was obtained from a human donor with alopecia areata. The CDR3 region is CACQPGRGDYGYTF. The DNA of the CDR3 is TGTGCCTGCCAGCCGGGCCGAGGAGACTATGGCTACACCTTC.